This is a list of T cell receptor beta chains from one sample in a study of metastatic and nonmetastatic thyroid tumors. TCRdb recomputed clones from the PCR reads via MiXCR. This table has some 64,000 clones, approximately 4.1% appearing once. The sample taken for sequencing was blood. These receptors all come from a female donor with papillary thyroid cancer or a benign thyroid nodule (not recorded which). Some clones in this sample may be carry-over from other donors' samples. Each CDR3 is given with its conserved first and last residue. The D gene is left open where the match is weak. Rows may omit the clone size; those that give it use once, few, many or a size class.

size,V,J,D,DNA,CDR3
many,TRBV28,TRBJ2-4,-,TGTGCCAGTGCTCAGGGAAGGGTAACTAAACGGGACAAAAACATTCAGTACTTC,CASAQGRVTKRDKNIQYF
-,TRBV6-1,TRBJ1-2,-,TGTGCCAGCACCAAAGGGCAGTTCTATGGCTACACCTTC,CASTKGQFYGYTF
many,TRBV20-1,TRBJ2-1,-,TGCAGTGCTAGTTATAGAGATGTAGGGCAGTTCTTC,CSASYRDVGQFF
many,TRBV2,TRBJ1-3,-,TGTGCCAGCAGTGAAGGTCGGACGGGTCGGGGCCCGGGGGGAAACACCATATATTTT,CASSEGRTGRGPGGNTIYF
many,TRBV6-1,TRBJ2-5,TRBD1,TGTGCCAGCGGGGCCGTTGACAGGGGGGGGAAAGAGACCCAGTACTTC,CASGAVDRGGKETQYF
-,TRBV28,TRBJ1-5,-,TGTGCCAGCTCCCTTGCGCAGGGAAGGAATCAGCCCCAGCATTTT,CASSLAQGRNQPQHF
many,TRBV4-1,TRBJ1-5,-,TGCGCCAGCAGCCAAGCCAGGGCGGGTTTTCGCAATCAGCCCCAGCATTTT,CASSQARAGFRNQPQHF
many,TRBV5-6,TRBJ2-1,-,TGTGCCAGCAGCTTAGGAGTCTACAATGAGCAGTTCTTC,CASSLGVYNEQFF
many,TRBV27,TRBJ2-3,-,TGTGCCAGCAGGGGGACTAGCACAGATACGCAGTATTTT,CASRGTSTDTQYF
many,TRBV19,TRBJ1-4,TRBD1,TGTGCCAGTAGTACCACAGGGGGCGGTGAAAAACTGTTTTTT,CASSTTGGGEKLFF
many,TRBV19,TRBJ1-4,-,TGTGCCAGTAGTGTCCGGACAGTGGAGGAAAAACTGTTTTTT,CASSVRTVEEKLFF
once,TRBV28,TRBJ2-6,-,TGTGCCAGCAGTTTACTCACCCTGACAGGCAGACCATCTTGGGCCAACGTCCTGACTTTC,CASSLLTLTGRPSWANVLTF
many,TRBV30,TRBJ1-5,-,TGTGCCTGGAGTTTCCCCCGGGCTCTCCCAGGGCATTTT,CAWSFPRALPGHF
-,TRBV27,TRBJ2-7,TRBD1,TGTGCCAGCAGCGTAGACCCGGGACAGGGGGCTACCGAGCAGTACTTC,CASSVDPGQGATEQYF
-,TRBV25-1,TRBJ1-2,-,TGTGCCAGCAGTTACCCAGTGAGGGGAGATGGCTACACCTTC,CASSYPVRGDGYTF
many,TRBV19,TRBJ1-5,-,TGTGCCAGTAGTTCACCGTATAGCTCTCTTGGACCCCAGCATTTT,CASSSPYSSLGPQHF
few,TRBV6-1,TRBJ2-1,-,TGTGCCAGCAGTGTAGGACTAAACGCTCCCTACAATGAGCAGTTCTTC,CASSVGLNAPYNEQFF